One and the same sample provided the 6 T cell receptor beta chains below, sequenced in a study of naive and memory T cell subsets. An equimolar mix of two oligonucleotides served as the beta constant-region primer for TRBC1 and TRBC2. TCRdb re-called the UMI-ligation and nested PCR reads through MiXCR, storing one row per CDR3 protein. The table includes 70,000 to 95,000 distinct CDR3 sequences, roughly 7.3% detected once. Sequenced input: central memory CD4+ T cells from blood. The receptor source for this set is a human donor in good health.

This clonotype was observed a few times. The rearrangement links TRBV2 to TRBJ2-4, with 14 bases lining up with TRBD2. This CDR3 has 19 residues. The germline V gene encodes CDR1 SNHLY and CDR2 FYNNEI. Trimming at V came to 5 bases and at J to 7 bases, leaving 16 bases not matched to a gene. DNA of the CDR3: TGTGCCAGCAGTACCAGCGGACTAGCGGGGGGCCATAAGCTGAACATTCAGTACTTC. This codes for CASSTSGLAGGHKLNIQYF.

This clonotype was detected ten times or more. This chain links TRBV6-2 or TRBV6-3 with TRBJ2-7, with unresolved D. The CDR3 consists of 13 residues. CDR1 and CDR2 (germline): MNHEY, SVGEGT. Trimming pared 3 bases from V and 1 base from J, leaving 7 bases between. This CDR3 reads CASSYGFSYEQYF. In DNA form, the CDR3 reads TGTGCCAGCAGTTATGGGTTTTCCTACGAGCAGTACTTC.

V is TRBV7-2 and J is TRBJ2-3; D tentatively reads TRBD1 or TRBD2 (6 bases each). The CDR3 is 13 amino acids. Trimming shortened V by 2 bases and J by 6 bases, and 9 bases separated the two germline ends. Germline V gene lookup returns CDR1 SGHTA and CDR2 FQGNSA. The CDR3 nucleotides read TGTGCCAGCAGCTTACGGGGGCTGGATACGCAGTATTTT. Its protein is CASSLRGLDTQYF.

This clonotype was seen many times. CDR3 region: CASSPPGQGATQYF. In DNA form, the CDR3 reads TGTGCCAGCTCACCCCCGGGACAGGGAGCGACCCAGTACTTC. This chain uses TRBV18 with TRBJ2-5, with 9 bases aligning to TRBD1. The trim removed 3 bases at V and 7 bases at J, leaving 6 bases unmatched. Germline CDR1 reads KGHSH; CDR2 reads LQKENI. The CDR3 spans 14 residues.

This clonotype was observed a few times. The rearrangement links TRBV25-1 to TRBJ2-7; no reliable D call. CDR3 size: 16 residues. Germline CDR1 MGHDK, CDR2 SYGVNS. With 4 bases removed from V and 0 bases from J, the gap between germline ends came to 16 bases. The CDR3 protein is CASSVDSGLSSYEQYF. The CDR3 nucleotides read TGTGCCAGCAGTGTCGATTCCGGCCTTAGCTCCTACGAGCAGTACTTC.

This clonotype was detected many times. The CDR3 bases are TGTGCCAGCAGCTTGGGGGGCCAGCACAATCAGCCCCAGCATTTT. This codes for CASSLGGQHNQPQHF. This chain connects TRBV7-9 to TRBJ1-5, with D tentatively TRBD1 (6 bases). Trimming stripped 3 bases from V and 3 bases from J, with 12 bases between. Germline V lookup: CDR1 SEHNR, CDR2 FQNEAQ (reference sequence). This CDR3 has 15 amino acids.